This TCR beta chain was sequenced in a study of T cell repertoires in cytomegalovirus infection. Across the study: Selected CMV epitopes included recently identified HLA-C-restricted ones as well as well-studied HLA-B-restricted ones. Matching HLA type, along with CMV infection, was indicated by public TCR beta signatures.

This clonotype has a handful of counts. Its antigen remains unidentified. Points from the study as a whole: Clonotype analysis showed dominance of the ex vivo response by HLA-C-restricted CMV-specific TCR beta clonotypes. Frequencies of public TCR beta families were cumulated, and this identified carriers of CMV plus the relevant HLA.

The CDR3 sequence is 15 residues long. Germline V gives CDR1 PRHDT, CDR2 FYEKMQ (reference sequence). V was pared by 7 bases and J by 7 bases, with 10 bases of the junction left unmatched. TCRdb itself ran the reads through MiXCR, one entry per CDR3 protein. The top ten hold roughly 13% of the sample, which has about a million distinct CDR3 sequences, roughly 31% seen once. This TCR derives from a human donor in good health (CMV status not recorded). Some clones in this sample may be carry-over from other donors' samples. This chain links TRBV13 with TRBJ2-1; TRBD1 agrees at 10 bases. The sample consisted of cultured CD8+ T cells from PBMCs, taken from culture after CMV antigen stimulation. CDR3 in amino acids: CASKGGGQGRNEQFF. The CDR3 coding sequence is TGTGCCAGCAAAGGCGGGGGACAGGGGAGGAATGAGCAGTTCTTC.